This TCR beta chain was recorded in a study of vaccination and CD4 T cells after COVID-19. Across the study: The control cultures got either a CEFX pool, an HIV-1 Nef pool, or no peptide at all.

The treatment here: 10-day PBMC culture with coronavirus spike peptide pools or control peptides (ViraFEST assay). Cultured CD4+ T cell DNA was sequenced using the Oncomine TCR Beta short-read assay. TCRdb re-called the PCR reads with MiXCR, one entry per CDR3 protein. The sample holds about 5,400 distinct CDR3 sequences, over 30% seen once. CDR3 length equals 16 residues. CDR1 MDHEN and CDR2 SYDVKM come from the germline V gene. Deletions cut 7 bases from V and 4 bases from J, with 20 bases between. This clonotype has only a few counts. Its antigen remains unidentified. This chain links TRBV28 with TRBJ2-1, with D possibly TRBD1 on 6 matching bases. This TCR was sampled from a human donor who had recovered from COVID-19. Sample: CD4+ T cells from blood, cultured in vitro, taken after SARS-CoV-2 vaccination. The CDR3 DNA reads TGTGCCAGCACTTCGGATCCAGGGGTTCTATACAATGAGCAGTTCTTC. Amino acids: CASTSDPGVLYNEQFF. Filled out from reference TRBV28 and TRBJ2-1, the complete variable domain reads DVKVTQSSRYLVKRTGEKVFLECVQDMDHENMFWYRQDPGLGLRLIYFSYDVKMKEKGDIPEGYSVSREKKERFSLILESASTNQTSMYLCASTSDPGVLYNEQFFGPGTRLTVL.